This T cell receptor (beta chain) appears in the sequencing data of a study of OX40 agonist ivuxolimab in advanced cancers. Study at large: Patients assigned to dose escalation were diagnosed with hepatocellular carcinoma, melanoma, renal cell or head and neck cancer. Aged roughly 20 to 85 with a mean of around 60 years, they were 75% to 85% male. Notes on the study in general: Clonal expansion by week 6 occurred in CD4+ and CD8+ blood T cells (at 0.1 to 3.0 mg/kg). Low normalized T-cell clonal expansion was also seen in some nonresponders.

V was clipped by 4 bases and J by 11 bases; unmatched bases: 12. Germline V CDR1 and CDR2: LGHNA, YNFKEQ. This CDR3 is 15 amino acids long. Details on this clone: Antigen unknown.

This table comes from immunoSEQ multiplex PCR, and its TCRdb copy is limited to in-frame clones, with some not included. This table has roughly 86,000 clones, 90% appearing once. Sequenced material: CD4+ or CD8+ T cells sorted from blood, taken in a trial of the OX40 agonist ivuxolimab. The V and J genes are TRBV4-2 and TRBJ1-1, with 11 bases identical to TRBD1. This TCR derives from an adult with an advanced solid tumor such as melanoma, head and neck, liver or kidney cancer. This CDR3 reads CASSPTDRGQRNAFF. DNA for the CDR3: TGTGCCAGCAGCCCTACGGACAGGGGGCAAAGGAACGCTTTCTTT.